These 10 T cell receptor beta chains share one sample of origin, sequenced in a study of blood T cell repertoires in COVID-19. The repertoire was sequenced with immunoSEQ multiplex PCR; TCRdb's copy has only in-frame clones and lacks some. The top ten hold approximately 28% of the sample, which has tens of thousands of clones, roughly 71% seen once. The sample taken for sequencing was peripheral blood. The receptors originated from an elderly woman with acute or convalescent COVID-19.

The genes are TRBV5-5 and TRBJ1-1; 8 positions agree with TRBD1. Germline CDR1 and CDR2: SGHKS and YYEKEE (reference sequence). This CDR3 has 19 amino acids. J was trimmed by 4 bases and V by 0 bases; bases with no gene match: 17. As DNA, the CDR3 is TGTGCCAGCAGCTTGGCCCCCTTTACGACAGGGGAGGTTGGCACTGAAGCTTTCTTT. It is translated as CASSLAPFTTGEVGTEAFF.

V and J are TRBV29-1 and TRBJ2-5; TRBD1 aligns across 11 bases. The CDR3 contains 14 residues. The junction had 9 bases not matched to a gene; V was cut back by 7 bases and J by 5 bases. From germline, CDR1 is SQVTM and CDR2 ANQGSEA. Here the CDR3 reads CSAKDRGRVETQYF. The CDR3 nucleotides are TGCAGCGCCAAGGACAGGGGGCGCGTTGAGACCCAGTACTTC.

The gene calls are TRBV15 and TRBJ1-5; D not certain. V gave up 0 bases and J gave up 11 bases, with 11 bases separating them. Germline V CDR1 and CDR2: LNHNV, YYDKDF (reference sequence). There are 13 residues in the CDR3. CDR3 bases: TGTGCCACCAGCAGAGACCTGAGGGTGACCCAGCATTTT. Amino acid sequence: CATSRDLRVTQHF.

A few counts support this clone. The chain carries TRBV5-6 and TRBJ1-3; a weak D match, TRBD1 (5 bases). Germline V CDR1 and CDR2: SGHDT, YYEEEE. The CDR3 runs to 14 residues. Trimming took 0 bases from V and 9 from J, leaving 13 bases between them. The CDR3 nucleotides read TGTGCCAGCAGCTTGGTAGTAGTCGGGGGCACCATATATTTT. Translation gives CASSLVVVGGTIYF. The full variable domain, rest sourced from reference TRBV5-6 and TRBJ1-3, is DAGVTQSPTHLIKTRGQQVTLRCSPKSGHDTVSWYQQALGQGPQFIFQYYEEEERQRGNFPDRFSGHQFPNYSSELNVNALLLGDSALYLCASSLVVVGGTIYFGEGSWLTVV.

This chain joins TRBV2 and TRBJ2-1; 12 positions agree with TRBD1. The CDR3 is 16 amino acids. Germline CDR1 and CDR2: SNHLY and FYNNEI. V was pared by 4 bases and J by 7 bases, with 8 bases of the junction left unmatched. The CDR3 loop is CASSAPGQGAWNEQFF. The CDR3 region has the DNA TGTGCCAGCAGTGCCCCGGGACAGGGGGCTTGGAATGAGCAGTTCTTC. Full variable domain (rest looked up from reference TRBV2 and TRBJ2-1): EPEVTQTPSHQVTQMGQEVILRCVPISNHLYFYWYRQILGQKVEFLVSFYNNEISEKSEIFDDQFSVERPDGSNFTLKIRSTKLEDSAMYFCASSAPGQGAWNEQFFGPGTRLTVL.

The chain uses TRBV10-3 and TRBJ2-3; TRBD1 matches 7 bases. Germline V lookup: CDR1 ENHRY, CDR2 SYGVKD. This CDR3 has 15 amino acids. V was pared by 2 bases and J by 3 bases, with 5 bases of the junction left unmatched. CDR3 nucleotide sequence: TGTGCCATCAGTGAGCCTACAGGGGCTACAGATACGCAGTATTTT. It encodes CAISEPTGATDTQYF.

The chain has TRBV4-1 and TRBJ1-2, with 7 bases matching TRBD1. V lost 1 base and J lost 8; bases outside the gene matches: 13. Germline loops: CDR1 MGHRA, CDR2 YSYEKL. The CDR3 length is 16 residues. The CDR3 is CASSQVLHRGRRGYTF. The CDR3 DNA reads TGCGCCAGCAGCCAAGTTCTGCACAGGGGCCGGAGGGGCTACACCTTC.

The CDR3 region is CAISESAGDYNEQFF. CDR3 in DNA: TGTGCCATCAGTGAAAGCGCGGGAGACTACAATGAGCAGTTCTTC. J is TRBJ2-1 and V is TRBV10-3, with 7 positions matching TRBD2. Trimming at V came to 3 bases and at J to 3 bases, leaving 5 bases not matched to a gene. Germline V lookup: CDR1 ENHRY, CDR2 SYGVKD. This CDR3 contains 15 residues.

The chain joins TRBV27 to TRBJ2-7; D is perhaps TRBD2 (5 bases). This CDR3 spans 13 amino acids. V was trimmed by 4 bases and J by 4 bases, leaving 11 bases between them. Germline CDR1 reads MNHEY; CDR2 reads SMNVEV (reference sequence). The CDR3 DNA sequence: TGTGCCAGCAGTTGGCGGGCGCGGTACGAGCAGTACTTC. This gives the protein CASSWRARYEQYF.

This rearrangement joins TRBV9 to TRBJ2-7; the match to TRBD1 covers 12 bases. The V gene's germline CDR1 is SGDLS and CDR2 YYNGEE. The CDR3 runs to 15 residues. The trim removed 3 bases at V and 3 bases at J, leaving 4 bases unmatched. The CDR3 sequence is CASSEGQGAFYEQYF. CDR3 DNA: TGTGCCAGCAGCGAGGGACAGGGGGCTTTCTACGAGCAGTACTTC.